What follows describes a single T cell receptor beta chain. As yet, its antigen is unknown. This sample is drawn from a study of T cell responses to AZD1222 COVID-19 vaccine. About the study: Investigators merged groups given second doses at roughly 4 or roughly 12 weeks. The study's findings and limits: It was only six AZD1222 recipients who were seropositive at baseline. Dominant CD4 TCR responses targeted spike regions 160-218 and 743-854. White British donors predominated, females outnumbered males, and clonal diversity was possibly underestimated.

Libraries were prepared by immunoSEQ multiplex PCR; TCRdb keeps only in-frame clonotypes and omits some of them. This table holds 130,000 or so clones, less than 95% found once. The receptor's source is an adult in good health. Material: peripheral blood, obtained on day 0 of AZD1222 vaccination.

The CDR3 DNA is TGTGCCTGGAGTGACCCACGGGGAAATCAGCCCCAGCATTTT. The encoded protein is CAWSDPRGNQPQHF. The J gene is TRBJ1-5, the V gene TRBV30; no clear D. Germline assignment: CDR1 GTSNPN and CDR2 SVGIG (reference sequence). The CDR3 extends over 14 amino acids. V lost 1 base and J lost 4, with 11 bases in between.